This T cell receptor beta chain was recorded in a study of T cells in Graves' hyperthyroidism and ophthalmopathy. Overall study: Prior to any treatment, at the point of initial diagnosis, peripheral blood was collected.

This clonotype appeared many times. RNA transcripts provided the source from which TCR beta CDR3 regions were amplified. The primer set for the first-round RT-PCR of the TCR CDR3 was HTBI. TCRdb re-called the multiplex PCR reads through MiXCR, storing one row per CDR3 protein. The sample lists roughly 570,000 distinct CDR3 sequences, around 14% occurring once. The receptor's source is a woman in her twenties or thirties with Graves' hyperthyroidism. The sample comprised blood.

The CDR3 nucleotides read TGTGCCAGCTTACGGGAGGATTCCTACAATGAGCAGTTCTTC. Its translation is CASLREDSYNEQFF. The genes are TRBV12-3 or TRBV12-4 and TRBJ2-1, with 7 positions matching TRBD2. Losses at the gene ends were 8 bases for V and 1 base for J; bases not matched to a gene: 5. The CDR3 consists of 14 residues.